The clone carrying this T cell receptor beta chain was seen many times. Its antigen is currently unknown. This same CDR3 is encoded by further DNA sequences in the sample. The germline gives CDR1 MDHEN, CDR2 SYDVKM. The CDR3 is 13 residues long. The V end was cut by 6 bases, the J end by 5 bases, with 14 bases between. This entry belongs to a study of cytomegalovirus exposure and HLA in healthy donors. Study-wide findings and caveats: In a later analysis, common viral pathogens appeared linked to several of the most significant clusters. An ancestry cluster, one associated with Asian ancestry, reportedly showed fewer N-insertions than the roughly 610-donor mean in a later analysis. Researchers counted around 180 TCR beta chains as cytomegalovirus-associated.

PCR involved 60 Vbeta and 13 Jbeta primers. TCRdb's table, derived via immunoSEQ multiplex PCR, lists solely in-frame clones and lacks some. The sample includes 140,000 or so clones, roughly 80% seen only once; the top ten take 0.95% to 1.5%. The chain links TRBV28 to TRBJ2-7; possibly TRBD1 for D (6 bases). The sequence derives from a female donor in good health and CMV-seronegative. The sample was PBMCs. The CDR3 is CASSPEGVDEQYF. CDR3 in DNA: TGTGCCAGCAGCCCCGAGGGGGTCGACGAGCAGTACTTC.